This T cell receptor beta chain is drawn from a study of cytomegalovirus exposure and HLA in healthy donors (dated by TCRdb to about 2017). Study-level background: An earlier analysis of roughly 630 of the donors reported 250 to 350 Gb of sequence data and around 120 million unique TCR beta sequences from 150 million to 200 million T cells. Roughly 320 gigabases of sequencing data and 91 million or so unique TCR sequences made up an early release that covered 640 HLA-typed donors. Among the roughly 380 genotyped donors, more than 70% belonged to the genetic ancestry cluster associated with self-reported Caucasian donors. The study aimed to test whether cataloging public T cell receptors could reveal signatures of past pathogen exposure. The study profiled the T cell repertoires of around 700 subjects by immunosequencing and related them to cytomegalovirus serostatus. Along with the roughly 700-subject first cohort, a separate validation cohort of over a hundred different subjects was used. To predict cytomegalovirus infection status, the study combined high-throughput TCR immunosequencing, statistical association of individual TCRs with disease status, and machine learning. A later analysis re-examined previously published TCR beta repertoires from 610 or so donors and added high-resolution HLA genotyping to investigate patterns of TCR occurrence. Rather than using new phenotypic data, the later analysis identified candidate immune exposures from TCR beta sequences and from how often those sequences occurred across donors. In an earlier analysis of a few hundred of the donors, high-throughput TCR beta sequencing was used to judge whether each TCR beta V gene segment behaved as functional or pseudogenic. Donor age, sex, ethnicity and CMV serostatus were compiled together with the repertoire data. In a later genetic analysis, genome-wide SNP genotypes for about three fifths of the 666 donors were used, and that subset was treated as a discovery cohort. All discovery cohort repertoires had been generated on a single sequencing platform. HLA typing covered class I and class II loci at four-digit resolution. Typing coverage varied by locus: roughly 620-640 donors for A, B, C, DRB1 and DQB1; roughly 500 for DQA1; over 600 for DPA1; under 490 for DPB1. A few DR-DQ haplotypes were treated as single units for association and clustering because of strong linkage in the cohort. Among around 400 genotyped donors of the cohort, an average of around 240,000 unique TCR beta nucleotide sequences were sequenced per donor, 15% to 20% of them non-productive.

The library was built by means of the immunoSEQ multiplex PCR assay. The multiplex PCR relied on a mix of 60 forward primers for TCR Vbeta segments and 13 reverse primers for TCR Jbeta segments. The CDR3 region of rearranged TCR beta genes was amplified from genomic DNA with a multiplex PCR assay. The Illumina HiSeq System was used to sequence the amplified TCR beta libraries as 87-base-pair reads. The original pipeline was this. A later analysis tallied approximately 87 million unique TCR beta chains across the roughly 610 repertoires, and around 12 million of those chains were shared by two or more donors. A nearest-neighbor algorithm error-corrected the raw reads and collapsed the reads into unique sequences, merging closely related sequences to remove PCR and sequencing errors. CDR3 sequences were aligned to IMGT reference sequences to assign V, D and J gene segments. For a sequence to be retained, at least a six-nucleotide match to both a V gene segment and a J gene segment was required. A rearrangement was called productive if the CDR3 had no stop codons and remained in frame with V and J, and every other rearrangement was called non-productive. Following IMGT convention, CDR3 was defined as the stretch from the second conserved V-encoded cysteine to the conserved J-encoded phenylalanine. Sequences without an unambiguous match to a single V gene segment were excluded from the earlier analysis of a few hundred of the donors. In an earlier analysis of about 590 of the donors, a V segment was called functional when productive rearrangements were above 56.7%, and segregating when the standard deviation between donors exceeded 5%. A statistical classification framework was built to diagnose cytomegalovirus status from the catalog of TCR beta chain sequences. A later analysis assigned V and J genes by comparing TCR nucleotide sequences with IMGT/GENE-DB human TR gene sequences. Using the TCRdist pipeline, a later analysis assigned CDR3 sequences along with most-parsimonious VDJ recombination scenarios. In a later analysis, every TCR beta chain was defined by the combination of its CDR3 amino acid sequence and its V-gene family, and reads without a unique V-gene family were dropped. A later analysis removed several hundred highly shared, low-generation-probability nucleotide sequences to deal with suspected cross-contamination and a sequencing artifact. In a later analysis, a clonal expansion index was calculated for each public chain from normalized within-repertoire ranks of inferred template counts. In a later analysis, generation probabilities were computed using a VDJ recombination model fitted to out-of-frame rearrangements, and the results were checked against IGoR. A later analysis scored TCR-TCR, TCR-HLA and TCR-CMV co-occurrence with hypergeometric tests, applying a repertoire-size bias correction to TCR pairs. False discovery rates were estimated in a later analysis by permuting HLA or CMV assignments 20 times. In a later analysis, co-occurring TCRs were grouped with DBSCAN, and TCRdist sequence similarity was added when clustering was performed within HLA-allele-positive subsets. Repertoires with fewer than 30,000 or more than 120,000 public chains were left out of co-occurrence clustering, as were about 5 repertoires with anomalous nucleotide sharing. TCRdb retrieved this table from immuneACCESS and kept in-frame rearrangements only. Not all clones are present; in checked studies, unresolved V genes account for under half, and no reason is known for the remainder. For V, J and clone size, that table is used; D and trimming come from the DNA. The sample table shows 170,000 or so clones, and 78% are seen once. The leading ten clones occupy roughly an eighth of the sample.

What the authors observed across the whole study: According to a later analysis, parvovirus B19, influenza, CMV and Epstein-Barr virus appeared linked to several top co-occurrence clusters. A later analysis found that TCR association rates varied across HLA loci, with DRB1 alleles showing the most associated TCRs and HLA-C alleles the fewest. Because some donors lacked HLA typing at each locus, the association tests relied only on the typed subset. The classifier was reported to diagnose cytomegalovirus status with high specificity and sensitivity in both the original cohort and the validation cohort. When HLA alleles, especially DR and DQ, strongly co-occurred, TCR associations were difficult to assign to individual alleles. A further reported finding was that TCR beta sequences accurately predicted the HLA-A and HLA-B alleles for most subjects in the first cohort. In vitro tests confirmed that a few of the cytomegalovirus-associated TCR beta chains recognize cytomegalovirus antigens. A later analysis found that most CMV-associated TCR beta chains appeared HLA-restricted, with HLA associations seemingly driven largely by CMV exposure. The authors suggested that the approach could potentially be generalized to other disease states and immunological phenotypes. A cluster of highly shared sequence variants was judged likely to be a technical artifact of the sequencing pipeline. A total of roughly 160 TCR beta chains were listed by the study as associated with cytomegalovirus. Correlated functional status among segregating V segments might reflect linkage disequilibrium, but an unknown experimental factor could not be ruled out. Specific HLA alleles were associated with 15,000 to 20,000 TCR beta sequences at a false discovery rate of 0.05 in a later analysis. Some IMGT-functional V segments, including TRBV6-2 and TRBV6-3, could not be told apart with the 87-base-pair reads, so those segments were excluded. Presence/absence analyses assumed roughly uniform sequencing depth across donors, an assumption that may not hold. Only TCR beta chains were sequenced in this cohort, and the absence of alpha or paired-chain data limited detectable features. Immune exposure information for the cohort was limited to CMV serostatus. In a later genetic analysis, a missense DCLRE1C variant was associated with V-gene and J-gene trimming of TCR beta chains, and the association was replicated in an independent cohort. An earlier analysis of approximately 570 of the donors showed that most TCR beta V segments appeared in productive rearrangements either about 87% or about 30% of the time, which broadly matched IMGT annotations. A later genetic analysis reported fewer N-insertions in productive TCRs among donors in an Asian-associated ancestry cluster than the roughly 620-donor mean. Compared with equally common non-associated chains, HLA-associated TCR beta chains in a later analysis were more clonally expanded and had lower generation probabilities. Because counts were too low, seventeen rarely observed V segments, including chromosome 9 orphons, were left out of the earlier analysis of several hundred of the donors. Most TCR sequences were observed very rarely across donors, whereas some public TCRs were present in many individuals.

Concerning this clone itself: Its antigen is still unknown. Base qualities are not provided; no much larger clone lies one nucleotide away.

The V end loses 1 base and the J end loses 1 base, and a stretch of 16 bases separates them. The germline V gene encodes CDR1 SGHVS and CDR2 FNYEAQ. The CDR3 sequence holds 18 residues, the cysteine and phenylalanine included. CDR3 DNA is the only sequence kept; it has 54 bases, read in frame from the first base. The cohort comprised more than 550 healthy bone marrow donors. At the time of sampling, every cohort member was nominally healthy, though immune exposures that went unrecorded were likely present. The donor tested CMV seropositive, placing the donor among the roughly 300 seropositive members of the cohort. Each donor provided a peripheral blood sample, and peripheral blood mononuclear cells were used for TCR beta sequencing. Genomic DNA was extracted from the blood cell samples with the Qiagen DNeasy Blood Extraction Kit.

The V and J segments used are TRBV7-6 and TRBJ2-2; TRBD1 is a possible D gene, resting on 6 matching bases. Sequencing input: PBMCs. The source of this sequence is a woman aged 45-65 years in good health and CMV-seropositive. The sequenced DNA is TGTGCCAGCAGCTTAGACCAGTTGGGACACCAGAACACCGGGGAGCTGTTTTTT. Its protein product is CASSLDQLGHQNTGELFF. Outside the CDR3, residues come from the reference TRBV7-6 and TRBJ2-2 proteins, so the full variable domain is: GAGVSQSPRYKVTKRGQDVALRCDPISGHVSLYWYRQALGQGPEFLTYFNYEAQQDKSGLPNDRFSAERPEGSISTLTIQRTEQRDSAMYRCASSLDQLGHQNTGELFFGEGSRLTVL.